The rows below give T cell receptor beta chains drawn from one sample of a study of blood T cells in healthy people across ages. TCRdb independently ran MiXCR on the 5' RACE reads; one entry per CDR3 protein. This sample has approximately 800,000 distinct CDR3 sequences, with approximately 55% found just once. Sample: blood. The receptors derive from an elderly man in good health. CDR3s leave out the opening cysteine and the closing phenylalanine or tryptophan. The size of a clone is reported for some rows only, either as once, few or many, or as a class for expanded clones.

CDR3aa: ASSLSGGNEQY; len: 11; abundance: few; v_gene: TRBV28
CDR3aa: SVATGMNTEAF; len: 11; abundance: -; v_gene: TRBV29-1
CDR3aa: ASSKGPYNEQF; len: 11; abundance: -; v_gene: TRBV7-2
CDR3aa: ASSVGTGTEAF; len: 11; abundance: few; v_gene: TRBV7-9
CDR3aa: ASSGGTGYGNTEAF; len: 14; abundance: -; v_gene: TRBV5-1
CDR3aa: AISESRAGIGQPQH; len: 14; abundance: -; v_gene: TRBV10-3
CDR3aa: ASNGTPIRGRYAY; len: 13; abundance: once; v_gene: TRBV2
CDR3aa: ASSSRQESYEQY; len: 12; abundance: -; v_gene: TRBV11-2
CDR3aa: ASSFSEGGSSPLH; len: 13; abundance: -; v_gene: TRBV28
CDR3aa: ASSPQGSYNSPLH; len: 13; abundance: few; v_gene: TRBV9
CDR3aa: SARDYGGNQPQH; len: 12; abundance: -; v_gene: TRBV20-1
CDR3aa: ASSFTGRLDYTEAF; len: 14; abundance: -; v_gene: TRBV12-3/TRBV12-4
CDR3aa: ASSYPSGSGNEQF; len: 13; abundance: -; v_gene: TRBV6-5
CDR3aa: ASSVEFGTGLRTDTQY; len: 16; abundance: -; v_gene: TRBV2